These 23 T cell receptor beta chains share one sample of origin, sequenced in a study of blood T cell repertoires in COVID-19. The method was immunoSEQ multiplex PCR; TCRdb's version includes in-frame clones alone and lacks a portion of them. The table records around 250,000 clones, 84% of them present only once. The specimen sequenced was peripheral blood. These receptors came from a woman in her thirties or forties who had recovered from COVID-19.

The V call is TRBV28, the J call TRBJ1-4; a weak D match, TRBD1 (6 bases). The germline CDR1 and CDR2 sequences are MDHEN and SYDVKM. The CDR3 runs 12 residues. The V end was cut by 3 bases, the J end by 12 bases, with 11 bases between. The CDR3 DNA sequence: TGTGCCAGCAGTTTGGACAGTCAGGAACTGTTTTTT. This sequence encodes CASSLDSQELFF.

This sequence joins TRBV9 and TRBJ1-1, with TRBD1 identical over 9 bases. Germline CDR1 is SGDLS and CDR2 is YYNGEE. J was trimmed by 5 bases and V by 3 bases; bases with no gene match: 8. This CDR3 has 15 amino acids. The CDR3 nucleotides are TGTGCCAGCAGCGACCGGGACAGGGTAGTTACTGAAGCTTTCTTT. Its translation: CASSDRDRVVTEAFF.

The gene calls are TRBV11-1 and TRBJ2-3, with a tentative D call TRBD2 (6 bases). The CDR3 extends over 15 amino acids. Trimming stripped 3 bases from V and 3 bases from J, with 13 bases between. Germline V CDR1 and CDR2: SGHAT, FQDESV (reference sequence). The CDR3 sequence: CASSLASGVTDTQYF. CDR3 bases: TGTGCCAGCAGCTTGGCCTCGGGGGTAACAGATACGCAGTATTTT.

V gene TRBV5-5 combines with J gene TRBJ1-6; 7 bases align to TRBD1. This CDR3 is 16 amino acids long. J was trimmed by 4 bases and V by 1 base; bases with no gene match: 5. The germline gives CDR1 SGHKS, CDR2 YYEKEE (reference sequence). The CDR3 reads CASSLPWGQYNSPLHF. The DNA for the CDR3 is TGTGCCAGCAGCTTGCCCTGGGGACAGTATAATTCACCCCTCCACTTT.

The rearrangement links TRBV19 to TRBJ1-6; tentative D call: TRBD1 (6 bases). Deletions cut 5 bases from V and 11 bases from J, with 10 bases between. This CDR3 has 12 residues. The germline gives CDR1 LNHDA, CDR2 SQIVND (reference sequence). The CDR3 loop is CASSVSGAPLHF. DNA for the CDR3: TGTGCCAGTAGTGTGTCAGGGGCACCCCTCCACTTT.

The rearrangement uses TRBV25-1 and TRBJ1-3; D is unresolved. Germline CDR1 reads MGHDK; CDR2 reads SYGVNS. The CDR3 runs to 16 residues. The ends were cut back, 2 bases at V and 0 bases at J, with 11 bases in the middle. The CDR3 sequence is CASSELLGLSGNTIYF. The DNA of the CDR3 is TGTGCCAGCAGTGAACTCCTTGGGCTCTCTGGAAACACCATATATTTT.

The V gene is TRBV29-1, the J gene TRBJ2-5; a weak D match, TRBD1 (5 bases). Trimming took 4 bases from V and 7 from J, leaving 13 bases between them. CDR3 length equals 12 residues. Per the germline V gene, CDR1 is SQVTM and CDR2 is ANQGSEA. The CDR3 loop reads CSVVRPQGTQYF. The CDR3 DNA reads TGCAGCGTTGTCAGGCCGCAGGGGACCCAGTACTTC.

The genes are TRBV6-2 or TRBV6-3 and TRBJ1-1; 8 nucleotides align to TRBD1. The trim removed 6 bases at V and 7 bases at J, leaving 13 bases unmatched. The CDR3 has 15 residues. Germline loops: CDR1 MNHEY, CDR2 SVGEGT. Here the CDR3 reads CASSRSDRGGGEAFF. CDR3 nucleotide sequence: TGTGCCAGCAGCCGGTCCGACAGGGGAGGAGGTGAAGCTTTCTTT.

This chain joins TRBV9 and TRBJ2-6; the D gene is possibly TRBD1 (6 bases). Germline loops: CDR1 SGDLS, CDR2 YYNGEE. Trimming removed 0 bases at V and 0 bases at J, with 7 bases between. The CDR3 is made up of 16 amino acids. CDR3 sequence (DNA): TGTGCCAGCAGCGTAGTGGGGGCCTCTGGGGCCAACGTCCTGACTTTC. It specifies CASSVVGASGANVLTF.

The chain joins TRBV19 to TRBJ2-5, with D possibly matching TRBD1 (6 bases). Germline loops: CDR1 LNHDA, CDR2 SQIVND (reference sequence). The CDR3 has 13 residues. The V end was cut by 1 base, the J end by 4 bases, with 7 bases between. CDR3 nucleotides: TGTGCCAGTAGTATAGGAGGGGGAGAGACCCAGTACTTC. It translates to CASSIGGGETQYF.

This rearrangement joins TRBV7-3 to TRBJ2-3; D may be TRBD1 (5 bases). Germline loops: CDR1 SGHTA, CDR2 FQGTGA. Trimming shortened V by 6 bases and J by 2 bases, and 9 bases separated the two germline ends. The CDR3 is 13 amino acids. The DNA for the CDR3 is TGTGCCAGCAGGGCAGGGAACACAGATACGCAGTATTTT. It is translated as CASRAGNTDTQYF.

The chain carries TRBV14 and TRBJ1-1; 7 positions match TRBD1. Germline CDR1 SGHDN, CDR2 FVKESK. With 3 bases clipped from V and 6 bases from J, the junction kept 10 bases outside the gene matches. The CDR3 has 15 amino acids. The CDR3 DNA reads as TGTGCCAGCAGCCATCTACAGGGGCGGGCGGCTGAAGCTTTCTTT. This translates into CASSHLQGRAAEAFF.

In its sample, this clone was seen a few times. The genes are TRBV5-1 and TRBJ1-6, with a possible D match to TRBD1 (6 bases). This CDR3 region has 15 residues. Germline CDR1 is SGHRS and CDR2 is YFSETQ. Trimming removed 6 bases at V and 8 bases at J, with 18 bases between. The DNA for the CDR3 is TGCGCCAGCAAAAGACAGGCCCAGTCTCATTCACCCCTCCACTTT. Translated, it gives CASKRQAQSHSPLHF.

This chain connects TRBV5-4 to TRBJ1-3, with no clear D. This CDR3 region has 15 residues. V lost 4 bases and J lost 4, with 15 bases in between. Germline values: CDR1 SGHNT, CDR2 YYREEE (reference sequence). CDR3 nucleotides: TGTGCCAGCAGCCTCGATGGCGCCGGGGGAAACACCATATATTTT. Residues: CASSLDGAGGNTIYF.

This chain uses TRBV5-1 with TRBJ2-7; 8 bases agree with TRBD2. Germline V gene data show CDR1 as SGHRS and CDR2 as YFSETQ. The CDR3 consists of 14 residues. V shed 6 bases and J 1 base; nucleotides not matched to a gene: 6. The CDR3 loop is CASKIAGTSYEQYF. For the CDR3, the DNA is TGCGCCAGCAAGATAGCGGGGACTTCCTACGAGCAGTACTTC.

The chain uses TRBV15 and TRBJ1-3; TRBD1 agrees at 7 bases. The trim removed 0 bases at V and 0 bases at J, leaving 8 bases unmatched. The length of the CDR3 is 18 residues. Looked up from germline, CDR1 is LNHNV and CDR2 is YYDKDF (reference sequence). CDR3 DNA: TGTGCCACCAGCAGAGATAGAGACAGGGCCTCCTCTGGAAACACCATATATTTT. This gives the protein CATSRDRDRASSGNTIYF.

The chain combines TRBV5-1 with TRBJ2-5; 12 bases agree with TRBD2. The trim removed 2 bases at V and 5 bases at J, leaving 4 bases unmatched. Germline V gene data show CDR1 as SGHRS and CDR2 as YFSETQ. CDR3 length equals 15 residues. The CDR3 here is CASSFLAGGPETQYF. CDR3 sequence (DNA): TGCGCCAGCAGCTTCCTAGCGGGGGGGCCTGAGACCCAGTACTTC.

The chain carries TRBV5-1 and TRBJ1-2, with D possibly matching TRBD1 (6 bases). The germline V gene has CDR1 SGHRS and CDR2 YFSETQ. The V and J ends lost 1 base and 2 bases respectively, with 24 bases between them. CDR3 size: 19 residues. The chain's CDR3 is CASSLNNLFRQGSNYGYTF. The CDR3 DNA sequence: TGCGCCAGCAGCTTGAACAATTTATTCAGGCAGGGGAGCAACTATGGCTACACCTTC. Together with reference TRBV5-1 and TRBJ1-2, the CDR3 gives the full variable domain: KAGVTQTPRYLIKTRGQQVTLSCSPISGHRSVSWYQQTPGQGLQFLFEYFSETQRNKGNFPGRFSGRQFSNSRSEMNVSTLELGDSALYLCASSLNNLFRQGSNYGYTFGSGTRLTVV.

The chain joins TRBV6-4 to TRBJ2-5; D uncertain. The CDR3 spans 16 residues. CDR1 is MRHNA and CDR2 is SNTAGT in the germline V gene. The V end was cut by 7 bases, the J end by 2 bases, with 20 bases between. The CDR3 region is CASTSGAAPRQETQYF. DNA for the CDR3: TGTGCCAGCACGTCCGGTGCAGCGCCCCGACAAGAGACCCAGTACTTC.

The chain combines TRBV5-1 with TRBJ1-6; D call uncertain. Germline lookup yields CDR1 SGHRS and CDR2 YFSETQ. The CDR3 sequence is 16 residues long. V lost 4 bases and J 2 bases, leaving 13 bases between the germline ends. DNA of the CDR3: TGCGCCAGCAGCACGACACCGGGAGCCTATAATTCACCCCTCCACTTT. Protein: CASSTTPGAYNSPLHF. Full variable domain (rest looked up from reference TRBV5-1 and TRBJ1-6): KAGVTQTPRYLIKTRGQQVTLSCSPISGHRSVSWYQQTPGQGLQFLFEYFSETQRNKGNFPGRFSGRQFSNSRSEMNVSTLELGDSALYLCASSTTPGAYNSPLHFGNGTRLTVT.

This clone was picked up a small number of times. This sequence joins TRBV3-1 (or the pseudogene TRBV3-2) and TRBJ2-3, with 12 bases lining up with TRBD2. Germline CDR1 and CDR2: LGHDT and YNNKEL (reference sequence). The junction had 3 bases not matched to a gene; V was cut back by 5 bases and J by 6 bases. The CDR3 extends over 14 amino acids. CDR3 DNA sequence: TGTGCCAGCAGCAAAGGACTAGCGGGGGATACGCAGTATTTT. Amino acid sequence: CASSKGLAGDTQYF.

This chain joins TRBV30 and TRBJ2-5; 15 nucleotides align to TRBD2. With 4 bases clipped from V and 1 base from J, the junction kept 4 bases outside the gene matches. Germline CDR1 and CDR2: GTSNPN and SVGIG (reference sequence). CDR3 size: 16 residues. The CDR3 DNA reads TGTGCCTGGAACCCGGGACTAGCGGGGGGCCAAGAGACCCAGTACTTC. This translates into CAWNPGLAGGQETQYF.

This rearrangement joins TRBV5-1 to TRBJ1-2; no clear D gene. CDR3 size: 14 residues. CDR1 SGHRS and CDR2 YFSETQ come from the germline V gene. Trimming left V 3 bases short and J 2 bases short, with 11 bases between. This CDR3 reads CASSSLPGNYGYTF. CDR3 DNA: TGCGCCAGCAGCTCCCTGCCAGGAAACTATGGCTACACCTTC.